One sample yielded the 12 T cell receptor beta chains listed below, sequenced in a study of blood T cell repertoires in COVID-19. Profiling relied on immunoSEQ multiplex PCR, and the TCRdb table lists in-frame clones only, not all of them. The table has more than 200,000 clones, around 82% seen once. The specimen sequenced was PBMCs or T cells enriched from blood (not recorded which). These receptor sequences come from a man aged 25-45 years with acute COVID-19.

This clone appeared a few times. This sample also contains other DNA sequences that code for the same CDR3. DNA of the CDR3: TGTGCCAGCAGCTTAGGGCAGGGCGATTACAATGAGCAGTTCTTC. As protein: CASSLGQGDYNEQFF. The V call is TRBV7-6, the J call TRBJ2-1; TRBD1 might be the D (5 bases). The CDR3 is 15 residues long. Germline V gene lookup returns CDR1 SGHVS and CDR2 FNYEAQ. Trimming removed 1 base at V and 4 bases at J, with 11 bases between.

Remarks on this clone: The same CDR3 arises from other DNA sequences in this sample as well. The chain joins TRBV5-4 to TRBJ2-3; D may be TRBD1 (6 bases). This CDR3 contains 16 residues. Trimming stripped 0 bases from V and 2 bases from J, with 13 bases between. Germline loops: CDR1 SGHNT, CDR2 YYREEE (reference sequence). In DNA, the CDR3 is TGTGCCAGCAGCTTGGCTGGGGGCGGGCTCACAGATACGCAGTATTTT. Its translation is CASSLAGGGLTDTQYF.

This clone was seen a single time. V usage is TRBV19 and J usage is TRBJ1-6; TRBD1 matches at 7 bases. After removal of 3 bases from V and 0 bases from J, the junction contained 5 bases not matched to a gene. CDR1 and CDR2 from the germline V gene are LNHDA and SQIVND (reference sequence). The CDR3 totals 17 residues. Written as DNA, the CDR3 is TGTGCCAGTAGTATTTTCCGGGACAGCTCCTATAATTCACCCCTCCACTTT. This translates into CASSIFRDSSYNSPLHF.

The chain has TRBV12-3 or TRBV12-4 and TRBJ1-4; D not resolved. V lost 5 bases to trimming and J lost 11 bases, with 9 bases between them. CDR3 size: 11 residues. CDR3 bases: TGTGCCAGCAGTACCGGGAGGAAACTGTTTTTT. The encoded protein is CASSTGRKLFF.

The chain employs TRBV12-3 or TRBV12-4 and TRBJ2-1; a weak D match, TRBD2 (5 bases). Trimming removed 3 bases at V and 10 bases at J, with 10 bases between. CDR3 length: 12 residues. The CDR3 reads CASSFKGGEQFF. CDR3 bases: TGTGCCAGCAGTTTTAAGGGCGGGGAGCAGTTCTTC.

J is TRBJ2-3 and V is TRBV7-9; TRBD2 matches at 15 bases. This CDR3 is 17 amino acids long. Losses at the gene ends were 5 bases for V and 6 bases for J; bases not matched to a gene: 9. Germline loops: CDR1 SEHNR, CDR2 FQNEAQ (reference sequence). The CDR3 loop is CASSPRTSGGAMDTQYF. As DNA, the CDR3 is TGTGCCAGCAGCCCACGGACTAGCGGGGGGGCCATGGATACGCAGTATTTT.

The chain combines TRBV4-1 with TRBJ1-3, with a possible D match to TRBD1 (5 bases). The CDR3 is 19 residues long. CDR1 and CDR2 from the germline V gene are MGHRA and YSYEKL. The V and J ends lost 0 bases and 0 bases respectively, with 18 bases between them. The CDR3 loop is CASSQEGGLGGVSGNTIYF. In nucleotides, the CDR3 is TGCGCCAGCAGCCAAGAAGGCGGGTTGGGGGGGGTCTCTGGAAACACCATATATTTT.

The chain is built from TRBV7-6 and TRBJ2-1, with 8 bases fitting TRBD1. The CDR3 is made up of 14 amino acids. The J segment lost 8 bases and the V segment lost 1 base, leaving 4 bases of the junction unmatched. In germline, CDR1 is SGHVS, CDR2 FNYEAQ. The CDR3 sequence: CASSLDDRGHEQFF. CDR3 nucleotides: TGTGCCAGCAGCTTAGATGACAGGGGCCATGAGCAGTTCTTC.

The J gene is TRBJ1-2, the V gene TRBV30; 8 bases fit TRBD1. Losses at the gene ends were 8 bases for V and 0 bases for J; bases not matched to a gene: 17. Germline CDR1 is GTSNPN and CDR2 is SVGIG (reference sequence). The CDR3 spans 17 residues. DNA for the CDR3: TGTGCCATTGGGGTACTTAACAGGGGGTCAGCTAACTATGGCTACACCTTC. Translating it yields CAIGVLNRGSANYGYTF.

This clone was seen only a few times. The chain employs TRBV4-2 and TRBJ2-3, with 7 bases that match TRBD2. In germline, CDR1 is LGHNA, CDR2 YNFKEQ. The CDR3 loop spans 15 amino acids. V dropped 1 base and J dropped 4; count of bases not matched to a gene: 5. CDR3 residues: CASSQGWTRADTQYF. CDR3 nucleotides: TGTGCCAGCAGCCAAGGGTGGACTAGAGCAGATACGCAGTATTTT.

The rearrangement joins TRBV6-1 to TRBJ1-2; TRBD1 agrees at 12 bases. The junction had 7 bases not matched to a gene; V was cut back by 1 base and J by 7 bases. The germline V gene has CDR1 MNHNS and CDR2 SASEGT. CDR3 length: 16 residues. Here the CDR3 DNA reads TGTGCCAGCAGTGAAGGGTTGGGACAGGGGGCGGGTGGCTACACCTTC. It translates to CASSEGLGQGAGGYTF.

The V and J genes are TRBV18 and TRBJ1-6, with D possibly being TRBD1 (6 bases). The germline V and J ends were trimmed by 6 bases and 10 bases, with 22 bases remaining between them. From germline, CDR1 is KGHSH and CDR2 LQKENI. The CDR3 is made up of 16 amino acids. The CDR3 coding sequence is TGTGCCAGCTCCCCAAGCGGCATCCAGGGGTTCTCACCCCTCCACTTT. It translates to CASSPSGIQGFSPLHF.